This T cell receptor beta chain was sequenced in a study of blood T cells in healthy people across ages. PCR was performed a second time for about 6 to 12 cycles using a sample-barcoded 5' primer and a J-beta primer mix. TCRdb re-called the 5' RACE reads with MiXCR, one entry per CDR3 protein. This table has approximately 800,000 distinct CDR3 sequences, roughly 34% appearing once. Material for sequencing was blood. The clonotype originates from a man aged 18 to 35 in good health.

The CDR3 sequence: CASSPPARGANTEAFF. CDR3 bases: TGTGCCAGCAGCCCTCCCGCTCGTGGGGCAAACACTGAAGCTTTCTTT. The chain is built from TRBV5-4 and TRBJ1-1, with D possibly TRBD1 on 5 matching bases. Germline V lookup: CDR1 SGHNT, CDR2 YYREEE (reference sequence). With 4 bases removed from V and 2 bases from J, the gap between germline ends came to 18 bases. The CDR3 length is 16 residues.